This T cell receptor beta chain emerged from a study of T cell responses to AZD1222 COVID-19 vaccine. Study-wide findings and caveats: With dominance at 160-218 and 743-854, vaccine-associated CD4 TCRs spanned spike.

Using immunoSEQ multiplex PCR, the repertoire was profiled, and TCRdb retains in-frame clones only, with some absent. Of 50,000 to 65,000 clones listed, 89% were seen once; the top ten hold more than 12%. The CDR3 contains 15 residues. V lost 0 bases and J lost 4, with 10 bases in between. The germline V gene encodes CDR1 LNHNV and CDR2 YYDKDF (reference sequence). Remarks on this clone: No antigen is known for it.

The sample consisted of peripheral blood, taken 28 days after the second AZD1222 dose. The chain joins TRBV15 to TRBJ2-1, with D unresolved. The sequence came from an adult who received the AZD1222 COVID-19 vaccine. This CDR3 is CATSRDRLIYNEQFF. The DNA for the CDR3 is TGTGCCACCAGCAGAGATCGGCTTATTTACAATGAGCAGTTCTTC.